This TCR beta chain emerged from a study of cytomegalovirus exposure and HLA in healthy donors. Across the study: The same platform as the approximately 670 first-cohort repertoires was used for the 100 to 150 validation repertoires, a later analysis reported.

Whole-study findings and limits: Most TCRs appeared rarely, but some public TCRs recurred in many donors. That first-cohort TCR clusters tended to co-occur in the 95 to 150 validation repertoires was found in a later analysis. Cytomegalovirus status was reportedly diagnosed by the classifier with high specificity and sensitivity.

CDR1 is MNHNS and CDR2 is SASEGT in the germline V gene. The length of the CDR3 is 12 residues. V lost 6 bases, J lost 4 bases, and 2 bases stayed unmatched. Turning to this clone: Its antigen is as yet unknown.

Assay used: immunoSEQ multiplex PCR; TCRdb lists only in-frame clones, some missing. The data hold roughly 170,000 clones, with around 81% observed a single time. The sequenced material came from PBMCs. This chain connects TRBV6-1 to TRBJ2-7; TRBD1 aligns across 8 bases. This clonotype originated in a woman aged 18-29 years in good health and CMV-seropositive. CDR3 sequence: CASRDREYEQYF. The CDR3, as DNA: TGTGCCAGCAGGGACAGGGAATACGAGCAGTACTTC.